This record concerns one TCR beta chain sequence. The antigen is not known. The sample is drawn from a study of cytomegalovirus exposure and HLA in healthy donors. Study-wide results and caveats: Some public TCRs appeared in many individuals, while most sequences were rare.

The PCR contained 60 Vbeta and 13 Jbeta primers. Repertoires were generated with immunoSEQ multiplex PCR, while TCRdb's copy carries only in-frame clones and drops some. The data hold about 110,000 clones, with around 82% observed a single time. V dropped 6 bases and J dropped 3 bases, with 8 bases sitting between them. Per the germline V gene, CDR1 is MNHNS and CDR2 is SASEGT. The CDR3 has 12 amino acids. Sequenced material: PBMCs. V usage is TRBV6-1 and J usage is TRBJ2-5, with D unresolved. This sequence was found in a man between 50 and 59 years old in good health and CMV-seronegative. The CDR3 loop reads CASRGPEETQYF. The CDR3 coding sequence is TGTGCCAGCAGGGGCCCCGAAGAGACCCAGTACTTC.